This T cell receptor beta chain was obtained from a study of T cells in localized non-small cell lung cancer. Here immunoSEQ multiplex PCR was the method, and the copy in TCRdb shows in-frame clones only, minus some. The sample records about 82,000 clones, over 70% being singletons. Germline CDR1 MNHEY, CDR2 SVGAGI. The CDR3 contains 13 residues. The germline V and J ends were trimmed by 2 bases and 4 bases, with 8 bases remaining between them. A remark on this clone: Its antigen is not known.

General study findings and limits: Uninvolved adjacent lung had higher T cell clonality than tumor and all other tissues.

The rearrangement links TRBV6-5 to TRBJ1-2; no reliable D call. The material sequenced was PBMCs, taken before any cancer treatment. This clonotype originated in a man between 35 and 75 years old with stage II squamous cell lung carcinoma. Here the CDR3 DNA reads TGTGCCAGCAGTTACGAGGGTGGCTATGGCTACACCTTC. Translation gives CASSYEGGYGYTF.